The source of this TCR beta chain is a study of T-cell memory formation after mild COVID-19. About the research overall: Largely donor-specific TCR clusters were found. Study conclusions and caveats: CD4/CD8 balance held among clones contracting day 15 to 85, and later expanders leaned CD4+.

TCRdb passed the 5' RACE reads through MiXCR, listing each CDR3 protein once. This table has around 300,000 distinct CDR3 sequences, 7.5% to 9.5% appearing once. As concerns this clonotype: Its antigen is not known.

Sequencing was done on a sample of PBMCs or a T cell subset sorted from them (not recorded which). The clonotype comes from a man younger than 35 who had mild COVID-19 (a few samples of this study predate the infection). Cell type and time point are not known.

CDR3 amino acids: CASSLDGGQGLFF. CDR3 bases: TGCGCCAGCAGCTTGGACGGAGGCCAAGGGCTGTTTTTT. V usage is TRBV5-1 and J usage is TRBJ2-2; a weak D match, TRBD2 (5 bases). The CDR3 covers 13 residues. Trimming removed 0 bases at V and 13 bases at J, with 13 bases between. Germline CDR1 reads SGHRS; CDR2 reads YFSETQ.